These T cell receptor beta chains were read from a single sample in a study of blood T cell repertoires in COVID-19. Measured with immunoSEQ multiplex PCR; TCRdb has only the in-frame clones, and not every one. The sample lists around 89,000 clones; around 88% were seen once. The sample comprised peripheral blood. The receptor set was obtained from a man in his 60s with acute or convalescent COVID-19. Each CDR3 is given with its conserved first and last residue. The order of the fields is D gene, clone size, J gene, V gene, CDR3 DNA, CDR3 protein. The D gene is left open where the match is weak. Size tells how often a clone was seen (once, few, many) or the class of an expanded clone, and some rows leave it out.

D: TRBD1; size: -; J: TRBJ1-5; V: TRBV7-9; DNA: TGTGCCAGCAGCTTAGGGACAGGGGCCCTGGGGAGCAATCAGCCCCAGCATTTT; CDR3: CASSLGTGALGSNQPQHF
D: -; size: -; J: TRBJ1-2; V: TRBV27; DNA: TGTGCCAGCAGGACAGGAGAGAGTGGCTACACCTTC; CDR3: CASRTGESGYTF
D: TRBD2; size: -; J: TRBJ2-1; V: TRBV28; DNA: TGTGCCAGCAGTTTCGTGGGCCTAGCGGGAGCGGGGGGCCCCAATGAGCAGTTCTTC; CDR3: CASSFVGLAGAGGPNEQFF
D: -; size: -; J: TRBJ2-5; V: TRBV18; DNA: TGTGCCAGCTCACCAGAATGGGGCAGGGAAGAGACCCAGTACTTC; CDR3: CASSPEWGREETQYF
D: -; size: -; J: TRBJ2-7; V: TRBV7-9; DNA: TGTGCCAGCAGCAGTGGACAGTTCTACGAGCAGTACTTC; CDR3: CASSSGQFYEQYF
D: -; size: -; J: TRBJ2-7; V: TRBV18; DNA: TGTGCCAGCTCACCATCACCAGCGAGAGAGCAGTACTTC; CDR3: CASSPSPAREQYF
D: -; size: -; J: TRBJ2-7; V: TRBV18; DNA: TGTGCCAGCTCACCGGCGGCAGCTACTTACGAGCAGTACTTC; CDR3: CASSPAAATYEQYF
D: TRBD2; size: -; J: TRBJ2-3; V: TRBV19; DNA: TGTGCCAGTAGTATCGAGCGGGGGTTCACAGATACGCAGTATTTT; CDR3: CASSIERGFTDTQYF
D: TRBD1; size: -; J: TRBJ2-7; V: TRBV6-5; DNA: TGTGCCAGCAGCGCCCGACAGGGTTACGAGCAGTACTTC; CDR3: CASSARQGYEQYF
D: TRBD2; size: -; J: TRBJ2-2; V: TRBV24-1; DNA: TGTGCCACCAGTGCCCCGGGACTAGCGGGAGGTGGCCGGGAGCTGTTTTTT; CDR3: CATSAPGLAGGGRELFF
D: TRBD1; size: once; J: TRBJ1-6; V: TRBV6-5; DNA: TGTGCCAGCAGCAGGACAGGGGATTCACCCCTCCACTTT; CDR3: CASSRTGDSPLHF
D: -; size: -; J: TRBJ2-7; V: TRBV19; DNA: TGTGCCAGTAGTGCCCGGACAGCTCCCTACGAGCAGTACTTC; CDR3: CASSARTAPYEQYF
D: -; size: few; J: TRBJ2-5; V: TRBV6-5; DNA: TGTGCCAGCAGTTATGGACTACAAGAGACCCAGTACTTC; CDR3: CASSYGLQETQYF
D: TRBD1; size: -; J: TRBJ1-6; V: TRBV9; DNA: TGTGCCAGCAGCGCCTCTCTGCCGGGACAGGGGCATTCACCCCTCCACTTT; CDR3: CASSASLPGQGHSPLHF
D: TRBD2; size: -; J: TRBJ2-2; V: TRBV5-1; DNA: TGCGCCAGCAGCTCGGTACTAGCGGGGGACACCGGGGAGCTGTTTTTT; CDR3: CASSSVLAGDTGELFF
D: -; size: once; J: TRBJ2-5; V: TRBV5-6; DNA: TGTGCCAGCAACTACCAAGAGACCCAGTACTTC; CDR3: CASNYQETQYF
D: TRBD1; size: once; J: TRBJ2-7; V: TRBV5-1; DNA: TGCGCCAGCAGCTGGGACAGGGGGCTTGAGCAGTACTTC; CDR3: CASSWDRGLEQYF
D: -; size: -; J: TRBJ2-1; V: TRBV28; DNA: TGTGCCAGCAGTTTGCCGGAGTGGGAGCAGTTCTTC; CDR3: CASSLPEWEQFF
D: TRBD1; size: -; J: TRBJ2-1; V: TRBV6-5; DNA: TGTGCCAGCAGTTCGGACAGGGCTTTCGGTGAGCAGTTCTTC; CDR3: CASSSDRAFGEQFF
D: TRBD1; size: -; J: TRBJ2-7; V: TRBV19; DNA: TGTGCCAGTAGTGCACTAGGGGGCTACGGCGAGCAGTACTTC; CDR3: CASSALGGYGEQYF
D: -; size: -; J: TRBJ2-7; V: TRBV6-2/TRBV6-3; DNA: TGTGCCAGCAGTTACTCGAAAGGCGGGGCCATCTACGAGCAGTACTTC; CDR3: CASSYSKGGAIYEQYF
D: TRBD1; size: -; J: TRBJ2-7; V: TRBV11-2; DNA: TGTGCCAGCAGCTTAAAGGACAGGGAGAGGGAGCAGTACTTC; CDR3: CASSLKDREREQYF